The 22 T cell receptor beta chains in this list originate from one sample, sequenced in a study of cytomegalovirus exposure and HLA in healthy donors. PCR was performed using 60 Vbeta and 13 Jbeta primers. Sequenced by immunoSEQ multiplex PCR; TCRdb stores in-frame clones only, minus some. The table shows about 190,000 clones, with around 85% occurring only once. The sequenced sample was PBMCs. The receptors were sampled from a man between 18 and 29 years old in good health and CMV-seronegative.

This chain links TRBV5-1 with TRBJ2-7, with 9 bases fitting TRBD1. Losses at the gene ends were 4 bases for V and 0 bases for J; bases not matched to a gene: 14. The CDR3 sequence is 18 residues long. The germline gives CDR1 SGHRS, CDR2 YFSETQ. CDR3 nucleotide sequence: TGCGCCAGCAGCCCCGAGGGGACAGGGTTTTTTTCCTCCTACGAGCAGTACTTC. Its translation is CASSPEGTGFFSSYEQYF.

This rearrangement joins TRBV5-1 to TRBJ1-2; 7 positions agree with TRBD1. CDR3 size: 14 residues. The germline gives CDR1 SGHRS, CDR2 YFSETQ. V shed 1 base, J shed 4 bases, and the junction held 4 bases outside the gene matches. CDR3 bases: TGCGCCAGCAGCTTGACGACAGGGAGCTATGGCTACACCTTC. It specifies CASSLTTGSYGYTF.

The sample holds one count of this clone. One junction end does not reproduce the germline sequence, and a read error may be involved. The chain recombines TRBV7-9 with TRBJ1-1; no definite D call. The CDR3 is made up of 16 amino acids. CDR1 and CDR2 (germline): SEHNR, FQNEAQ (reference sequence). The CDR3 region has the DNA TGTTCCAGCAGCTTATCCCCTGTTCGGTACTACACTGAAGCTTTCTTT. This encodes CSSSLSPVRYYTEAFF.

The chain joins TRBV30 to TRBJ2-7; tentative D call: TRBD1 (6 bases). The germline V and J ends were trimmed by 2 bases and 7 bases, with 9 bases remaining between them. CDR3 length: 11 amino acids. CDR1 and CDR2 from the germline V gene are GTSNPN and SVGIG (reference sequence). The CDR3 protein is CAWSPQGEQYF. In nucleotides, the CDR3 is TGTGCCTGGAGTCCCCAGGGGGAGCAGTACTTC.

CDR3 bases: TGCAGCGTGACCGGGACTAGCGGATACGAGCAGTACTTC. This translates into CSVTGTSGYEQYF. The V gene is TRBV29-1, the J gene TRBJ2-7; TRBD2 aligns across 11 bases. V was clipped by 6 bases and J by 4 bases; unmatched bases: 5. CDR1 is SQVTM and CDR2 is ANQGSEA in the germline V gene. This CDR3 has 13 amino acids.

For this clone: An end of the junction differs from the germline gene, which may be a read error. The chain couples TRBV7-9 to TRBJ2-3; 7 nucleotides agree with TRBD2. From germline, CDR1 is SEHNR and CDR2 FQNEAQ (reference sequence). This CDR3 is built from 16 residues. The DNA of the CDR3 is TGTTCCAGCAGCTTATTCCTCGGGAGGAGCACAGATACGCAGTATTTT. This translates into CSSSLFLGRSTDTQYF.

This clone was seen a few times. The V gene is TRBV6-5, the J gene TRBJ2-5, with 9 bases identical to TRBD2. From germline, CDR1 is MNHEY and CDR2 SVGAGI. V gave up 7 bases and J gave up 5 bases; unmatched junction bases: 8. This CDR3 is 14 amino acids long. The CDR3 DNA reads TGTGCCAGCACAGGGCGGGAGGGCCGCGAGACCCAGTACTTC. Amino acids: CASTGREGRETQYF.

The chain combines TRBV5-1 with TRBJ2-7; tentatively, D is TRBD1 (5 bases). V lost 5 bases and J lost 2, with 17 bases in between. The CDR3 contains 15 residues. Germline V CDR1 and CDR2: SGHRS, YFSETQ. The CDR3, as DNA: TGCGCCAGCAGTAAGGGGCCTGAAAAGCCCTACGAGCAGTACTTC. This translates into CASSKGPEKPYEQYF.

V and J are TRBV4-1 and TRBJ1-4; D remains ambiguous. V lost 1 base, J lost 13 bases, and 7 bases lay in between. This CDR3 is 11 amino acids long. Germline values: CDR1 MGHRA, CDR2 YSYEKL. CDR3 residues: CASSQAEGLFF. Written as DNA, the CDR3 is TGCGCCAGCAGCCAAGCGGAGGGACTGTTTTTT.

This clone showed up just a few times. The chain joins TRBV11-3 to TRBJ2-3, with 8 bases that match TRBD1. CDR3 size: 14 residues. Trimming removed 4 bases from V and 2 bases from J; junction bases left unmatched: 2. Germline V gives CDR1 SGHNT, CDR2 YENEEA. The CDR3 sequence is CASSSGQATDTQYF. CDR3 in DNA: TGTGCCAGCAGCTCGGGACAGGCCACAGATACGCAGTATTTT.

This sequence joins TRBV5-1 and TRBJ2-7; 9 nucleotides align to TRBD1. From germline, CDR1 is SGHRS and CDR2 YFSETQ. With V trimmed by 2 bases and J by 6 bases, 6 bases remained unmatched. There are 14 residues in the CDR3. The CDR3 DNA reads TGCGCCAGCAGCTTACCGGGACAGGGTGGCGAGCAGTACTTC. Translated: CASSLPGQGGEQYF.

The genes are TRBV9 and TRBJ2-5; TRBD2 matches 9 bases. The CDR3 spans 16 residues. Trimming at V came to 3 bases and at J to 0 bases, leaving 6 bases not matched to a gene. Germline CDR1 reads SGDLS; CDR2 reads YYNGEE. This CDR3 reads CASSAAGGPYQETQYF. The CDR3 nucleotides are TGTGCCAGCAGCGCCGCGGGGGGGCCGTACCAAGAGACCCAGTACTTC.

This clone was recorded only once. The V call is TRBV6-6, the J call TRBJ1-1; the D gene is possibly TRBD1 (6 bases). Germline V gene data show CDR1 as MNHNY and CDR2 as SVGAGI (reference sequence). The V and J ends lost 5 bases and 6 bases respectively, with 16 bases between them. The CDR3 extends over 14 amino acids. The CDR3 region is CASSTGTFFSEAFF. CDR3 in DNA: TGTGCCAGCAGTACCGGGACATTTTTTTCTGAAGCTTTCTTT.

The V and J genes are TRBV7-9 and TRBJ2-1; TRBD2 agrees at 9 bases. Germline loops: CDR1 SEHNR, CDR2 FQNEAQ (reference sequence). J was trimmed by 11 bases and V by 1 base; bases with no gene match: 6. The CDR3 runs 14 residues. DNA of the CDR3: TGTGCCAGCAGCTTAGGCGGGAGGGGTGGGAAGCAGTTCTTC. Its translation: CASSLGGRGGKQFF.

Of note for this clone: The same CDR3 also results from other DNA sequences found in this sample. CDR3 sequence (DNA): TGTGCCAGCAGCGTTACAGGGGGCTCATCCTACGAGCAGTACTTC. Translated: CASSVTGGSSYEQYF. The chain couples TRBV9 to TRBJ2-7; TRBD1 matches 9 bases. The V segment lost 2 bases and the J segment 1 base; nucleotides outside the gene matches: 4. This CDR3 has 15 residues. Germline CDR1 and CDR2: SGDLS and YYNGEE.

CDR3 region: CASARGTGELFF. CDR3 nucleotide sequence: TGCGCCAGCGCACGGGGAACCGGGGAGCTGTTTTTT. V gene TRBV4-1 combines with J gene TRBJ2-2, with TRBD2 as a possible D gene (5 bases). The V gene lost 8 bases and the J gene lost 5 bases, with 9 bases spanning the gap. Germline lookup yields CDR1 MGHRA and CDR2 YSYEKL. This CDR3 region has 12 residues.

J is TRBJ1-5 and V is TRBV16, with D unclear. Deletions cut 1 base from V and 3 bases from J, with 10 bases between. This CDR3 has 15 residues. Germline V gene lookup returns CDR1 KGHSY and CDR2 FQNENV. In DNA form, the CDR3 reads TGTGCCAGCAGCCAATTGGCAGCGATCAATCAGCCCCAGCATTTT. Translating gives CASSQLAAINQPQHF.

This chain links TRBV5-1 with TRBJ2-1, with D possibly TRBD1 on 6 matching bases. CDR1 and CDR2 from the germline V gene are SGHRS and YFSETQ. The CDR3 runs 13 residues. The V end lost 0 bases, the J end lost 5 bases, and 6 bases lay between the germline ends. The CDR3 DNA is TGCGCCAGCAGCTTGGCAGGGGACAATGAGCAGTTCTTC. Translating gives CASSLAGDNEQFF.

The genes are TRBV9 and TRBJ2-5, with 8 bases that match TRBD2. Germline V gives CDR1 SGDLS, CDR2 YYNGEE. With 2 bases clipped from V and 5 bases from J, the junction kept 14 bases outside the gene matches. CDR3 length: 17 amino acids. The CDR3 loop is CASSVGGRLSWGETQYF. In DNA form, the CDR3 reads TGTGCCAGCAGCGTCGGCGGGAGGCTCTCCTGGGGGGAGACCCAGTACTTC.

The CDR3 DNA sequence: TGCGCCAGCAGCCAAGATCCGGGGACTGAAGCTTTCTTT. Translating it yields CASSQDPGTEAFF. This chain connects TRBV4-3 to TRBJ1-1; no clear D gene. Trimming took off 0 bases at V and 5 bases at J, with 7 bases between the two ends. Looked up from germline, CDR1 is LGHNA and CDR2 is YSLEER. The CDR3 is 13 amino acids.

This chain joins TRBV2 and TRBJ2-2; the match to TRBD2 covers 11 bases. J was trimmed by 0 bases and V by 2 bases; bases with no gene match: 14. There are 21 residues in the CDR3. Germline V gene lookup returns CDR1 SNHLY and CDR2 FYNNEI. CDR3 nucleotide sequence: TGTGCCAGCAGTGAAATACCTACCGGGACTAGCGGCAAAACGAACACCGGGGAGCTGTTTTTT. Its translation: CASSEIPTGTSGKTNTGELFF.

V gene TRBV4-3 combines with J gene TRBJ2-5; 7 bases align to TRBD1. With the DNA end fitting TRBJ2-7 better, the J assignment may be wrong. The V gene's germline CDR1 is LGHNA and CDR2 YSLEER. The CDR3 runs to 13 residues. The CDR3 DNA follows: TGCGCCAGCAGCCACCTGACAGGGTACGAGCAGTACTTC. Its protein is CASSHLTGYEQYF.